Presented here are 17 T cell receptor beta chains from one specimen sequenced in a study of blood T cell repertoires in COVID-19. Libraries were prepared by immunoSEQ multiplex PCR; TCRdb keeps only in-frame clonotypes and omits some of them. The sample carries 150,000 to 160,000 clones, about 79% recorded once. Input material: peripheral blood. Receptor source: a woman aged 50 to 60 with acute or convalescent COVID-19.

V and J are TRBV2 and TRBJ2-7; D ambiguous. CDR3 length: 13 residues. Germline-derived CDR1 and CDR2 are SNHLY and FYNNEI. V lost 9 bases and J 6 bases, leaving 18 bases between the germline ends. CDR3: CASLLGRFGEQYF. CDR3 bases: TGTGCCAGTCTTCTAGGCCGCTTCGGCGAGCAGTACTTC.

The V gene is TRBV30, the J gene TRBJ1-4; possible D gene TRBD1, 6 bases. This CDR3 region has 13 residues. Germline values: CDR1 GTSNPN, CDR2 SVGIG (reference sequence). Trimming cost V 5 bases and J 6 bases, with 13 bases left between them. CDR3 nucleotide sequence: TGTGCCTGGTCTACAGGGATGGATGAAAAACTGTTTTTT. It yields the protein CAWSTGMDEKLFF.

The J gene is TRBJ2-1, the V gene TRBV14; D uncertain. This CDR3 contains 13 residues. The germline V and J ends were trimmed by 5 bases and 4 bases, with 9 bases remaining between them. Germline V lookup: CDR1 SGHDN, CDR2 FVKESK. DNA of the CDR3: TGTGCCAGCAGCGAGGCAGCATACAATGAGCAGTTCTTC. It is translated as CASSEAAYNEQFF.

This chain joins TRBV19 and TRBJ1-4; D possibly corresponds to TRBD1 (6 bases). Deletions cut 7 bases from V and 9 bases from J, with 15 bases between. Germline V CDR1 and CDR2: LNHDA, SQIVND (reference sequence). The CDR3 is 13 amino acids. CDR3 nucleotide sequence: TGTGCCAGTATCCCCTCATGGGGGCAAAAACTGTTTTTT. It translates to CASIPSWGQKLFF.

The rearrangement joins TRBV7-8 to TRBJ1-6; D is unclear. The germline CDR1 and CDR2 sequences are SGHVS and FQNEAQ. The germline V and J ends were trimmed by 6 bases and 5 bases, with 11 bases remaining between them. CDR3 length: 14 residues. The CDR3 coding sequence is TGTGCCAGCAGATCTCGGGAGAATAATTCACCCCTCCACTTT. It is translated as CASRSRENNSPLHF.

The V call is TRBV5-4, the J call TRBJ2-7; TRBD1 aligns across 8 bases. Unmatched junction bases numbered 5, after V lost 0 bases and J lost 6 bases. This CDR3 has 14 amino acids. Germline values: CDR1 SGHNT, CDR2 YYREEE (reference sequence). The CDR3 coding sequence is TGTGCCAGCAGCTTGGCTCAGGGGGCGAGCGAGCAGTACTTC. Translating it yields CASSLAQGASEQYF.

This clone came up a few times. The J gene is TRBJ1-3, the V gene TRBV7-2; unclear D gene. The CDR3 spans 15 residues. Between the trimmed V and J ends, which lost 4 bases and 0 bases, there was a span of 10 bases. The V gene's germline CDR1 is SGHTA and CDR2 FQGNSA. In nucleotides, the CDR3 is TGTGCCAGCAGCTCCGGTAGTATCTCTGGAAACACCATATATTTT. It specifies CASSSGSISGNTIYF.

V gene TRBV4-1 combines with J gene TRBJ2-7, with 7 bases that match TRBD2. The CDR3 extends over 15 amino acids. Per the germline V gene, CDR1 is MGHRA and CDR2 is YSYEKL. The J segment lost 7 bases and the V segment lost 3 bases, leaving 12 bases of the junction unmatched. As DNA, the CDR3 is TGCGCCAGCAGCCACGCAAAGCTAGCGGTCGTGGAGCAGTACTTC. Amino acid sequence: CASSHAKLAVVEQYF.

V usage is TRBV7-2 and J usage is TRBJ1-2; D gene ambiguous. The V and J ends lost 2 bases and 5 bases respectively, with 6 bases between them. CDR3 size: 12 residues. CDR1 is SGHTA and CDR2 is FQGNSA in the germline V gene. DNA for the CDR3: TGTGCCAGCAGCTTAAGAGAATATGGCTACACCTTC. This translates into CASSLREYGYTF.

This rearrangement joins TRBV10-3 to TRBJ2-7; 8 nucleotides line up with TRBD1. The CDR3 runs to 14 residues. Germline CDR1 and CDR2: ENHRY and SYGVKD. The CDR3 nucleotides read TGTGCGACAAAAGGACAGGGTGTAATCTACGAGCAGTACTTC. This codes for CATKGQGVIYEQYF.

This chain uses TRBV28 with TRBJ1-3, with 10 nucleotides matching TRBD1. The CDR3 sequence is 16 residues long. The V gene's germline CDR1 is MDHEN and CDR2 SYDVKM. J lost 4 bases, V lost 0 bases, and 3 bases had no gene match. The CDR3 protein is CASSLWTGGAGNTIYF. The CDR3 DNA reads as TGTGCCAGCAGTTTATGGACAGGGGGCGCCGGAAACACCATATATTTT.

The chain combines TRBV20-1 with TRBJ1-4; D is undetermined. The CDR3 totals 13 residues. The V gene lost 3 bases and the J gene lost 11 bases, with 16 bases spanning the gap. Germline CDR1 DFQATT, CDR2 SNEGSKA (reference sequence). Written as DNA, the CDR3 is TGCAGTGCTAGTCGTCGTTCTCCGGGGAAACTGTTTTTT. Protein: CSASRRSPGKLFF.

The chain is built from TRBV19 and TRBJ2-7; 8 bases are a match to TRBD1. Germline CDR1 reads LNHDA; CDR2 reads SQIVND (reference sequence). CDR3 length equals 16 residues. V lost 10 bases and J lost 0; bases outside the gene matches: 14. The CDR3 DNA follows: TGTGCCATCCCAGGACAGGGTATGGTCAACTCCTACGAGCAGTACTTC. Translated, it gives CAIPGQGMVNSYEQYF.

The CDR3 DNA is TGTGCCAGTAGTCTCATAAGCGGGAGTGGTTACAATGAGCAGTTCTTC. This translates into CASSLISGSGYNEQFF. The chain links TRBV19 to TRBJ2-1; 8 bases fit TRBD2. Germline trimming cut 5 bases from V and 4 bases from J; bases unmatched to any gene: 10. Germline-derived CDR1 and CDR2 are LNHDA and SQIVND (reference sequence). The CDR3 length is 16 residues.

The chain couples TRBV20-1 to TRBJ2-5, with D maybe TRBD2 (6 bases). CDR1 is DFQATT and CDR2 is SNEGSKA in the germline V gene (reference sequence). Trimming shortened V by 3 bases and J by 3 bases, and 8 bases separated the two germline ends. CDR3 length: 12 residues. The CDR3 DNA reads TGCAGTGCTAGTCGGGGGAAAGAGACCCAGTACTTC. This encodes CSASRGKETQYF.

The chain is built from TRBV4-2 and TRBJ2-7, with 9 nucleotides matching TRBD1. Germline values: CDR1 LGHNA, CDR2 YNFKEQ. The CDR3 runs to 14 residues. V lost 1 base to trimming and J lost 3 bases; unmatched junction nucleotides: 1. This CDR3 is CASSQGQGDYEQYF. The DNA for the CDR3 is TGTGCCAGCAGCCAAGGACAGGGGGACTACGAGCAGTACTTC.

CDR3 coding DNA: TGTGCCAGCAGCACAACCCTTGGGAGGGGTTCACCCCTCCACTTT. It yields the protein CASSTTLGRGSPLHF. The J gene is TRBJ1-6, the V gene TRBV28, with a tentative D call TRBD1 (5 bases). Trimming removed 6 bases from V and 9 bases from J, with 18 bases in between. CDR1 MDHEN and CDR2 SYDVKM come from the germline V gene. The CDR3 consists of 15 residues. The variable domain in full, completed from reference TRBV28 and TRBJ1-6, reads DVKVTQSSRYLVKRTGEKVFLECVQDMDHENMFWYRQDPGLGLRLIYFSYDVKMKEKGDIPEGYSVSREKKERFSLILESASTNQTSMYLCASSTTLGRGSPLHFGNGTRLTVT.